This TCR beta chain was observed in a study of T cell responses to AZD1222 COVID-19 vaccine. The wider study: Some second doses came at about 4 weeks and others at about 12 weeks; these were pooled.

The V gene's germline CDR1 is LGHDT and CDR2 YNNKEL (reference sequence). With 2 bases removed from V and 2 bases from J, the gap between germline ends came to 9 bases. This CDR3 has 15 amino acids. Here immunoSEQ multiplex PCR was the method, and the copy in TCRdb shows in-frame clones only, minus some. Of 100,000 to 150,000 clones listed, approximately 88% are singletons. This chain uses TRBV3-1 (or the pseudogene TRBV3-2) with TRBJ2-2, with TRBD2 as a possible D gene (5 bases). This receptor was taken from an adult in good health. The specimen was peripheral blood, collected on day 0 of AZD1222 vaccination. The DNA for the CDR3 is TGTGCCAGCAGCCAAACGGGATTTAACACCGGGGAGCTGTTTTTT. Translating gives CASSQTGFNTGELFF.